This entry describes one TCR beta chain. The antigen is not known. This entry belongs to a study of shared clonotypes between healthy human individuals. Study-wide background: The plates for each donor numbered three CD4 naive, three CD4 memory, two CD8 naive and one CD8 memory. Notes on the study in general: Shared across four donors were around 4.7% of the naive CD4 clonotypes.

Naive CD8 cells, CD45RO-negative and positively selected for CCR7, excluded terminally differentiated effector memory CD45RA+ cells. This table comes from immunoSEQ multiplex PCR, and its TCRdb copy is limited to in-frame clones, with some not included. The table records roughly 850,000 clones, approximately 97% of them present only once. The CDR3 spans 15 residues. Germline lookup yields CDR1 MGHRA and CDR2 YSYEKL. The germline V and J ends were trimmed by 1 base and 1 base, with 9 bases remaining between them. The sample comprised naive CD8+ T cells sorted from blood. The chain carries TRBV4-1 and TRBJ2-3; D remains ambiguous. This TCR derives from a man younger than 40 in good health. CDR3 DNA: TGCGCCAGCAGCCAAGCCCCTGGGGGCACAGATACGCAGTATTTT. As protein: CASSQAPGGTDTQYF.